The 27 T cell receptor beta chains given below trace back to one sample, sequenced in a study of CD8+ T cells in alopecia areata (dated by TCRdb to 2017 to 2018). What this sample's time point label stands for: baseline before oral tofacitinib. Receptors were amplified or captured by the immunoSEQ multiplex PCR assay. RNA was extracted from all samples and reverse transcribed into cDNA as template for TCR sequencing. Imported from immuneACCESS, the table was reduced by TCRdb to in-frame sequences with V and J called. These copies leave out some clones; in studies compared against another copy, an unresolved V gene accounts for under half, and the cause of the remainder is not known. This sample lists 200,000 to 250,000 clones; 57% were detected once. The ten top clones hold 0.45% of the sample. The specimen was CD4+ T cells sorted from blood, collected at week 0. These receptors all come from a human donor with alopecia areata.

The chain recombines TRBV27 with TRBJ2-7, with 7 bases lining up with TRBD2. Germline V gene sequence: CDR1 MNHEY, CDR2 SMNVEV (reference sequence). V lost 6 bases, J lost 2 bases, and 7 bases stayed unmatched. The CDR3 is 14 residues long. The CDR3 nucleotides are TGTGCCAGCAGACTGGTGGCGGGAGCCTACGAGCAGTACTTC. Residues: CASRLVAGAYEQYF.

The chain links TRBV18 to TRBJ2-1, with D perhaps TRBD1 (5 bases). V was trimmed by 2 bases and J by 9 bases, leaving 17 bases between them. This CDR3 has 15 amino acids. The germline CDR1 and CDR2 sequences are KGHSH and LQKENI. CDR3 nucleotide sequence: TGTGCCAGCTCACCAAATAAGGGGCTCTTGGGTGAGCAGTTCTTC. This encodes CASSPNKGLLGEQFF.

Worth noting for this clone: This same CDR3 is encoded by further DNA sequences in the sample. This chain links TRBV20-1 with TRBJ2-5; D might be TRBD1 (6 bases). Germline values: CDR1 DFQATT, CDR2 SNEGSKA (reference sequence). CDR3 size: 11 residues. The V gene lost 3 bases and the J gene lost 5 bases, with 7 bases spanning the gap. The CDR3 DNA is TGCAGTGCTAGCGACAGGGAGACCCAGTACTTC. Translation gives CSASDRETQYF.

V gene TRBV30 combines with J gene TRBJ2-2; D is unclear. CDR3 size: 13 residues. CDR1 is GTSNPN, CDR2 SVGIG, per germline (reference sequence). With 3 bases removed from V and 4 bases from J, the gap between germline ends came to 9 bases. CDR3: CAWSRHSTGELFF. The CDR3 DNA reads TGTGCCTGGAGCCGACACAGCACCGGGGAGCTGTTTTTT.

The chain is built from TRBV5-1 and TRBJ2-5; D is possibly TRBD1 (6 bases). CDR3 length: 14 residues. Germline CDR1 is SGHRS and CDR2 is YFSETQ. Trimming left V 1 base short and J 2 bases short, with 9 bases between. CDR3 sequence (DNA): TGCGCCAGCAGCTTGAACAGGGAACAAGAGACCCAGTACTTC. Its protein product is CASSLNREQETQYF.

This clone appeared once. The V gene is TRBV9, the J gene TRBJ1-1; 9 bases line up with TRBD1. After removal of 4 bases from V and 1 base from J, the junction contained 26 bases not matched to a gene. Germline V gene lookup returns CDR1 SGDLS and CDR2 YYNGEE. The CDR3 covers 22 residues. The CDR3, as DNA: TGTGCCAGCAGCTCCCCTAAGTGGGGACAGGGCTTCGGGGGATCTAAGAACACTGAAGCTTTCTTT. As protein: CASSSPKWGQGFGGSKNTEAFF.

Comments on this clone: Other DNA sequences in this specimen translate into the identical CDR3. This chain uses TRBV30 with TRBJ2-1; the match to TRBD2 covers 7 bases. V lost 4 bases to trimming and J lost 3 bases; unmatched junction nucleotides: 0. Germline V gene sequence: CDR1 GTSNPN, CDR2 SVGIG (reference sequence). The CDR3 runs 12 residues. CDR3 nucleotide sequence: TGTGCCTGGACTAGCGGCTACAATGAGCAGTTCTTC. Its protein product is CAWTSGYNEQFF.

V gene TRBV30 combines with J gene TRBJ2-3, with D unresolved. Germline V gene lookup returns CDR1 GTSNPN and CDR2 SVGIG (reference sequence). V lost 5 bases to trimming and J lost 6 bases, with 18 bases between them. This CDR3 has 14 amino acids. In DNA form, the CDR3 reads TGTGCCTGGTCTACACGGACCCTCGTGGATACGCAGTATTTT. Translating gives CAWSTRTLVDTQYF.

The chain has TRBV7-9 and TRBJ1-1; D not certain. CDR1 and CDR2 (germline): SEHNR, FQNEAQ (reference sequence). The CDR3 covers 14 residues. V was cut by 0 bases and J by 2 bases, with 7 bases left in between. The CDR3 loop reads CASSLAVVNTEAFF. The CDR3, as DNA: TGTGCCAGCAGCTTAGCGGTGGTTAACACTGAAGCTTTCTTT.

This clone has just a few counts. The chain is built from TRBV29-1 and TRBJ1-4; D not resolved. Trimming cost V 3 bases and J 4 bases, with 6 bases left between them. In germline, CDR1 is SQVTM, CDR2 ANQGSEA. The CDR3 totals 12 residues. The CDR3 here is CSVDGGNEKLFF. Written as DNA, the CDR3 is TGCAGCGTTGACGGAGGTAATGAAAAACTGTTTTTT.

The rearrangement joins TRBV5-4 to TRBJ2-7; TRBD1 matches at 7 bases. V trimming: 4 bases; J trimming: 4 bases; junction bases outside the gene matches: 8. This CDR3 has 14 residues. Germline V lookup: CDR1 SGHNT, CDR2 YYREEE (reference sequence). The CDR3 region has the DNA TGTGCCAGCAGCCATACAGGGGTCGAATACGAGCAGTACTTC. Its protein product is CASSHTGVEYEQYF.

The CDR3 nucleotides are TGTGCCAGCAGCGTCGGACAGAGGGCCGATGAAGCTTTCTTT. It codes for CASSVGQRADEAFF. The chain joins TRBV9 to TRBJ1-1; TRBD1 might be the D (6 bases). The CDR3 spans 14 residues. V lost 2 bases, J lost 7 bases, and 15 bases lay in between. CDR1 and CDR2 (germline): SGDLS, YYNGEE.

The chain has TRBV29-1 and TRBJ2-7; TRBD2 agrees at 10 bases. With 4 bases clipped from V and 2 bases from J, the junction kept 5 bases outside the gene matches. This CDR3 region has 14 residues. CDR1 is SQVTM and CDR2 is ANQGSEA in the germline V gene. The CDR3 is CSVALLAGAYEQYF. In nucleotides, the CDR3 is TGCAGCGTTGCTCTCCTAGCGGGAGCCTACGAGCAGTACTTC.

The chain recombines TRBV11-2 with TRBJ2-7; TRBD2 agrees at 10 bases. V trimming: 6 bases; J trimming: 6 bases; junction bases outside the gene matches: 14. CDR3 length equals 16 residues. CDR1 and CDR2 from the germline V gene are SGHAT and FQNNGV. Here the CDR3 reads CASRPLAGESSREQYF. CDR3 DNA sequence: TGTGCCAGCAGACCTCTAGCGGGAGAATCATCCCGCGAGCAGTACTTC.

This clone was seen a handful of times. The same CDR3 can be traced to other DNA sequences in this sample. The chain is built from TRBV30 and TRBJ1-1; unclear D gene. The CDR3 is 13 residues long. The V gene lost 0 bases and the J gene lost 0 bases, with 5 bases spanning the gap. Germline values: CDR1 GTSNPN, CDR2 SVGIG (reference sequence). The CDR3 is CAWSVLMNTEAFF. The CDR3 region has the DNA TGTGCCTGGAGTGTTTTAATGAACACTGAAGCTTTCTTT.

The chain uses TRBV2 and TRBJ2-3; no definite D call. Trimming took 0 bases from V and 2 from J, leaving 6 bases between them. Per the germline V gene, CDR1 is SNHLY and CDR2 is FYNNEI. The CDR3 contains 14 residues. The CDR3 DNA is TGTGCCAGCAGTGAAGCGCCTGTCACAGATACGCAGTATTTT. Protein product: CASSEAPVTDTQYF.

This rearrangement joins TRBV30 to TRBJ1-2; TRBD1 matches 7 bases. The trim removed 2 bases at V and 3 bases at J, leaving 9 bases unmatched. The CDR3 totals 15 residues. CDR1 is GTSNPN and CDR2 is SVGIG in the germline V gene (reference sequence). As DNA, the CDR3 is TGTGCCTGGAGTTCCACGACAGGGAACCACTATGGCTACACCTTC. It is translated as CAWSSTTGNHYGYTF.

This clone was seen a few times. The V and J genes are TRBV5-4 and TRBJ2-7; D may be TRBD2 (6 bases). The CDR3 length is 16 residues. Germline V gene data show CDR1 as SGHNT and CDR2 as YYREEE (reference sequence). The V and J ends lost 4 bases and 2 bases respectively, with 19 bases between them. CDR3 DNA: TGTGCCAGCAGCCCGCGGACCTCAGGAGGGGCCTACGAGCAGTACTTC. Its translation: CASSPRTSGGAYEQYF.

This clone was detected a few times. V usage is TRBV7-2 and J usage is TRBJ1-6, with D hard to call. Trimming stripped 5 bases from V and 4 bases from J, with 15 bases between. Looked up from germline, CDR1 is SGHTA and CDR2 is FQGNSA. The CDR3 sequence is 16 residues long. DNA for the CDR3: TGTGCCAGCAGCCAGAGCCCCGGGTCATATAATTCACCCCTCCACTTT. Protein: CASSQSPGSYNSPLHF.

The chain links TRBV9 to TRBJ1-2; maybe TRBD1 (5 bases). Per the germline V gene, CDR1 is SGDLS and CDR2 is YYNGEE. The germline V and J ends were trimmed by 3 bases and 2 bases, with 14 bases remaining between them. This CDR3 comprises 15 residues. CDR3 region: CASSARDGPNYGYTF. The CDR3 region has the DNA TGTGCCAGCAGCGCCCGGGACGGCCCCAACTATGGCTACACCTTC.

The rearrangement uses TRBV4-1 and TRBJ2-1; D remains unclear. The CDR3 extends over 15 amino acids. V lost 1 base and J lost 4, with 11 bases in between. The germline V gene encodes CDR1 MGHRA and CDR2 YSYEKL. The DNA for the CDR3 is TGCGCCAGCAGCCAAGTCGGACGGGCGTACAATGAGCAGTTCTTC. Protein: CASSQVGRAYNEQFF.

CDR3 coding DNA: TGCGCCAGCAGCTTGCAGGGGATGAGAGAGACCCAGTACTTC. Amino acid sequence: CASSLQGMRETQYF. The chain recombines TRBV5-1 with TRBJ2-5; possible D gene TRBD1, 6 bases. The CDR3 runs to 14 residues. The V end lost 1 base, the J end lost 4 bases, and 11 bases lay between the germline ends. Germline CDR1 is SGHRS and CDR2 is YFSETQ.

This clone showed up many times. This sequence joins TRBV5-4 and TRBJ2-5; tentative D call: TRBD1 (6 bases). The CDR3 sequence is 14 residues long. In germline, CDR1 is SGHNT, CDR2 YYREEE (reference sequence). Trimming stripped 5 bases from V and 2 bases from J, with 13 bases between. This CDR3 reads CASRPNRAQETQYF. The CDR3 coding sequence is TGTGCCAGCAGACCTAACAGGGCACAAGAGACCCAGTACTTC.

A few counts support this clone. The genes are TRBV6-1 and TRBJ2-1, with D possibly TRBD2 on 6 matching bases. Trimming pared 5 bases from V and 1 base from J, leaving 12 bases between. This CDR3 has 15 amino acids. The germline V gene has CDR1 MNHNS and CDR2 SASEGT. The CDR3 region has the DNA TGTGCCAGCAGTCCTTTAGCGGTTTCCTACAATGAGCAGTTCTTC. This sequence encodes CASSPLAVSYNEQFF.

CDR3 DNA sequence: TGTGCCAGCAGCGCCCGGGACAGGGGGTTAAGCTACACCTTC. Protein product: CASSARDRGLSYTF. The chain recombines TRBV7-9 with TRBJ1-2; 11 nucleotides match TRBD1. V lost 5 bases to trimming and J lost 9 bases; unmatched junction nucleotides: 8. Germline CDR1 SEHNR, CDR2 FQNEAQ (reference sequence). The CDR3 contains 14 residues.

This clone was seen a handful of times. The chain carries TRBV30 and TRBJ2-3, with 12 bases lining up with TRBD2. Germline loops: CDR1 GTSNPN, CDR2 SVGIG (reference sequence). The CDR3 runs 16 residues. The trim removed 2 bases at V and 3 bases at J, leaving 6 bases unmatched. The CDR3 DNA sequence: TGTGCCTGGAGTCTAAGACTAGCGGGAGAAACAGATACGCAGTATTTT. The encoded protein is CAWSLRLAGETDTQYF.

The chain employs TRBV5-5 and TRBJ2-4, with D tentatively TRBD2 (6 bases). This CDR3 spans 15 amino acids. V dropped 3 bases and J dropped 5 bases, with 15 bases sitting between them. Looked up from germline, CDR1 is SGHKS and CDR2 is YYEKEE (reference sequence). For the CDR3, the DNA is TGTGCCAGCAGCTCCGGGGGTTCATGGGAAAACATTCAGTACTTC. Amino acids: CASSSGGSWENIQYF.